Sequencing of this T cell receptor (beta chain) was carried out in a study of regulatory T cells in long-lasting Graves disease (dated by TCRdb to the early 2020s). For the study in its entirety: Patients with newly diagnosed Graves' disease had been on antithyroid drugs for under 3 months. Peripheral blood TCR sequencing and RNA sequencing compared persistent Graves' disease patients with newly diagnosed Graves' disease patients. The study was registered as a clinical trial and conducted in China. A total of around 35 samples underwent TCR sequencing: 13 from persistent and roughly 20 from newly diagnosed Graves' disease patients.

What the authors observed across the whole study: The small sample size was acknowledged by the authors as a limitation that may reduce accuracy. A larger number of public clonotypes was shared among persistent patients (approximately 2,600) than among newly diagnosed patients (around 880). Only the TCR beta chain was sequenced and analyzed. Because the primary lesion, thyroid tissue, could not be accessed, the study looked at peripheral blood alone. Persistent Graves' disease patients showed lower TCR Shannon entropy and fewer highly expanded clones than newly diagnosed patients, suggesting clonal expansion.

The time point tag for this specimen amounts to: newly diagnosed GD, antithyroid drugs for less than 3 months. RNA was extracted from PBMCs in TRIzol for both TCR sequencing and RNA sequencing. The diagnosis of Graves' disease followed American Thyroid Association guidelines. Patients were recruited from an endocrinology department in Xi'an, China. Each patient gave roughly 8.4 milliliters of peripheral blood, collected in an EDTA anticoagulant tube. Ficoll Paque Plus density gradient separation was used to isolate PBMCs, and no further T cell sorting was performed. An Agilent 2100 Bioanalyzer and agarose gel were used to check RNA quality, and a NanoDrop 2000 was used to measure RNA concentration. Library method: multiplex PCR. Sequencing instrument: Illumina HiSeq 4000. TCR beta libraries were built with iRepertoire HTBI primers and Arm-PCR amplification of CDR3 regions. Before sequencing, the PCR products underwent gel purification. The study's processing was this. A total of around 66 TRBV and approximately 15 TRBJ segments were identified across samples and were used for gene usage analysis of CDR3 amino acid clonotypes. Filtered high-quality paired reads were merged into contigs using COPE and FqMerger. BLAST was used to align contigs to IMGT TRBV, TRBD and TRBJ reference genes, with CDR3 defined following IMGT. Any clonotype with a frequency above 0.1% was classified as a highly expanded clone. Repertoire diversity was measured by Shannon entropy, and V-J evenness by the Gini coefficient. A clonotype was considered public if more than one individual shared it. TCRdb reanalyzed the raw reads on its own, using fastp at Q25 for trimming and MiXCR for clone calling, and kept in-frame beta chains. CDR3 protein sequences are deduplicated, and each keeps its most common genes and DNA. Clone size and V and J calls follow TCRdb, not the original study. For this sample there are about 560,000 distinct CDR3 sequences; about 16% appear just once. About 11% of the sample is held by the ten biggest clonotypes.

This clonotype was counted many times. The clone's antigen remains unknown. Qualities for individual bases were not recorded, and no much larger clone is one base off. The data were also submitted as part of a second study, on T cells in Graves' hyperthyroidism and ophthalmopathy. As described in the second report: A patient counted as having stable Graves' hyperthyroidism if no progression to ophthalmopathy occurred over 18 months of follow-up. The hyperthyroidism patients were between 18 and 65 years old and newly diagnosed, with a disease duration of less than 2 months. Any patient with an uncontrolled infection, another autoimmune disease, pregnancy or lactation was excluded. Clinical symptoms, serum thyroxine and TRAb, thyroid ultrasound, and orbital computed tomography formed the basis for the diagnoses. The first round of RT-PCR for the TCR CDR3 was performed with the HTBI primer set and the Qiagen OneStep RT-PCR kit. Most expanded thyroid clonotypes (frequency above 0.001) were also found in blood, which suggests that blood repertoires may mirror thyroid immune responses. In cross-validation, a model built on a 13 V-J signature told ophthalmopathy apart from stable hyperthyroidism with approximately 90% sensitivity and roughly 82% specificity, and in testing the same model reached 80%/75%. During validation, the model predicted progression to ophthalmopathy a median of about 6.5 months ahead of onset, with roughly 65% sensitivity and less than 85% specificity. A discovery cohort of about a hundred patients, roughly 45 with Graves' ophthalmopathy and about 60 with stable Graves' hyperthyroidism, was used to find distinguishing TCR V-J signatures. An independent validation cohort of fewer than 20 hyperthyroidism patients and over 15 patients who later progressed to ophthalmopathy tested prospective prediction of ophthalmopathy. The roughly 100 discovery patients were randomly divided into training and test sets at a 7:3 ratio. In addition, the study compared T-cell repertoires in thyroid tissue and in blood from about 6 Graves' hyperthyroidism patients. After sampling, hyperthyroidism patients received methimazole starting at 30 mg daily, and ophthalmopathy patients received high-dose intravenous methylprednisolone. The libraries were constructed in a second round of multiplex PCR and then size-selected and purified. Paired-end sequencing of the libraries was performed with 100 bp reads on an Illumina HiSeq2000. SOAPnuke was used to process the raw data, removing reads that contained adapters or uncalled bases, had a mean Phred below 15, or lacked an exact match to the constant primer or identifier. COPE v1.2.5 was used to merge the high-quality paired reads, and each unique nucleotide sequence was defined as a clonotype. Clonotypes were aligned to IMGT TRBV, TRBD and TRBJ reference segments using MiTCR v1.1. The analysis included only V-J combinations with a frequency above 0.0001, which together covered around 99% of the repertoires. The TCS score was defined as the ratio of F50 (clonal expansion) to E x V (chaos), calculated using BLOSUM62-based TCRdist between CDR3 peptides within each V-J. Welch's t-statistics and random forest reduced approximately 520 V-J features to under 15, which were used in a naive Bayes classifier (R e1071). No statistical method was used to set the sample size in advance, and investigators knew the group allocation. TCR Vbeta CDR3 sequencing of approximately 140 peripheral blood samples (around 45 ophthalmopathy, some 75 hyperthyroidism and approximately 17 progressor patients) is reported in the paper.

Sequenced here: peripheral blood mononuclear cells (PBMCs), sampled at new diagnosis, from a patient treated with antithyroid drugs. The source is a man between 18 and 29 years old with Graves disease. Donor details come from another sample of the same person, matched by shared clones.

The CDR3 here reads CASSAGTLIQETQYF. The DNA is as follows: TGTGCCAGCAGTGCGGGGACTCTGATACAAGAGACCCAGTACTTC. The chain is encoded by TRBV6-1 joined to TRBJ2-5; the D segment could be TRBD2, given 6 matching bases. The germline V gene encodes CDR1 MNHNS and CDR2 SASEGT. V lost 4 bases and J lost 2 bases; the stretch between them is 14 bases long. Including the terminal cysteine and phenylalanine, the CDR3 comprises 15 residues. Solely the CDR3 DNA is kept, with 45 bases framed from the first base.